This paragraph reports one T cell receptor (beta chain). This CDR3 has 16 residues. J gave up 1 base and V 6 bases, and 8 bases lay outside the gene matches. CDR1 is MNHNS, CDR2 SASEGT, per germline. The sample comes from a study of CD4 and CD8 cells across lung adenocarcinoma regions. TCRdb re-called the PCR reads with MiXCR, one entry per CDR3 protein. The data contain about 20,000 distinct CDR3 sequences, roughly half of them singletons. Sequencing was done on a sample of CD8+ T cells from the center of a lung tumor. The rearrangement joins TRBV6-1 to TRBJ2-4; 8 bases map to TRBD1. The clonotype originates from a female donor with lung adenocarcinoma. The CD4 and CD8 labels of this study may be unreliable. The CDR3 here is CASRGHGDRAKNIQYF. Written as DNA, the CDR3 is TGTGCCAGCAGGGGCCACGGGGACAGGGCCAAAAACATTCAGTACTTC.